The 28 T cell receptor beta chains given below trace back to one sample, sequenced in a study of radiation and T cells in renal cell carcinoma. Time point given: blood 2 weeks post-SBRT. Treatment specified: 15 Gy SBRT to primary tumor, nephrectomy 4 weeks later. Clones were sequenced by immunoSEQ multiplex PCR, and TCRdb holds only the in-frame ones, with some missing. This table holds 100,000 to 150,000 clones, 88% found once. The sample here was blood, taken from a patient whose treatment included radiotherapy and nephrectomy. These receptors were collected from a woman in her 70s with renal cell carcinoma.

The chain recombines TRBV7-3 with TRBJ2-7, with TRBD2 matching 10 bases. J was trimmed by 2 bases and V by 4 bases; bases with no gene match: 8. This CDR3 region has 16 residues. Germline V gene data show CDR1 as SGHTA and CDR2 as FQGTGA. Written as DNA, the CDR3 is TGTGCCAGCAGCTCCGGTCCTAGCGGGGGCCCCTACGAGCAGTACTTC. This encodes CASSSGPSGGPYEQYF.

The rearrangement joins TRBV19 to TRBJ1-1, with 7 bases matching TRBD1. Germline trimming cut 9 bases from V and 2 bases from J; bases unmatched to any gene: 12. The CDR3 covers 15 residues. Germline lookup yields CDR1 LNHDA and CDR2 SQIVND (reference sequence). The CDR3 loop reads CASSSTGDFNTEAFF. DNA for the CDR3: TGTGCCAGCAGTTCCACAGGGGACTTTAACACTGAAGCTTTCTTT. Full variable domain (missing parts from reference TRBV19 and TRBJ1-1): DGGITQSPKYLFRKEGQNVTLSCEQNLNHDAMYWYRQDPGQGLRLIYYSQIVNDFQKGDIAEGYSVSREKKESFPLTVTSAQKNPTAFYLCASSSTGDFNTEAFFGQGTRLTVV.

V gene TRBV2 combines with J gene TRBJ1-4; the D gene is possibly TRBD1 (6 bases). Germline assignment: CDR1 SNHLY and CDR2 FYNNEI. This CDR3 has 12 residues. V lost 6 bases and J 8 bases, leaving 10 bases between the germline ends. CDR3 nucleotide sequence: TGTGCCAGCAGACAGGGACGGGAAAAACTGTTTTTT. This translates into CASRQGREKLFF.

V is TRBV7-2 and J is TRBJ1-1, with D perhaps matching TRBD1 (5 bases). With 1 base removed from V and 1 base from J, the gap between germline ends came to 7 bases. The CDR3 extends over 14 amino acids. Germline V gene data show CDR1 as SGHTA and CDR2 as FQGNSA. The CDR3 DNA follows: TGTGCCAGCAGCTTAGACGGGGGGAACACTGAAGCTTTCTTT. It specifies CASSLDGGNTEAFF.

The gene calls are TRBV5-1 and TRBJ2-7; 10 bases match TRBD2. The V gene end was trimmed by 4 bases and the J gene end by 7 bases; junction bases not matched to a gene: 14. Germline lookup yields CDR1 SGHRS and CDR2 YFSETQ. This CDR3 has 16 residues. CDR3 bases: TGCGCCAGCAGCGGACTCCTTAGCGGGGGGCTCGGGGAGCAGTACTTC. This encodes CASSGLLSGGLGEQYF.

The CDR3 sequence: CASSLSGQGSETQYF. The DNA of the CDR3 is TGTGCCAGCAGCTTGTCGGGCCAGGGATCAGAGACCCAGTACTTC. The chain combines TRBV5-4 with TRBJ2-5; D perhaps matches TRBD1 (5 bases). In germline, CDR1 is SGHNT, CDR2 YYREEE (reference sequence). Trimming left V 1 base short and J 4 bases short, with 14 bases between. CDR3 length: 15 amino acids.

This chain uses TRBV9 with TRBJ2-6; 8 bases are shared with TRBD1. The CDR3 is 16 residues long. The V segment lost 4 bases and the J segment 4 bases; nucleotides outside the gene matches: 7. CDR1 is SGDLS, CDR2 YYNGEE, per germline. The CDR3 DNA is TGTGCCAGCAGCCCCCGGACAGGGTCCGGGGCCAACGTCCTGACTTTC. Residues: CASSPRTGSGANVLTF. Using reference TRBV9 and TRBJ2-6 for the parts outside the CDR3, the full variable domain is DSGVTQTPKHLITATGQRVTLRCSPRSGDLSVYWYQQSLDQGLQFLIQYYNGEERAKGNILERFSAQQFPDLHSELNLSSLELGDSALYFCASSPRTGSGANVLTFGAGSRLTVL.

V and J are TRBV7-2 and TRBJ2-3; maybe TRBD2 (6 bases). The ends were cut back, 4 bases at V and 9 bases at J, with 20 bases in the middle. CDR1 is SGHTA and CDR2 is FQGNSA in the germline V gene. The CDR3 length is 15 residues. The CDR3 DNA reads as TGTGCCAGCAGCTCCCCGAGGGACTCCCCGTGGACGCAGTATTTT. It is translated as CASSSPRDSPWTQYF. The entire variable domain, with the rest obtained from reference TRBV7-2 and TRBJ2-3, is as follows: GAGVSQSPSNKVTEKGKDVELRCDPISGHTALYWYRQSLGQGLEFLIYFQGNSAPDKSGLPSDRFSAERTGGSVSTLTIQRTQQEDSAVYLCASSSPRDSPWTQYFGPGTRLTVL.

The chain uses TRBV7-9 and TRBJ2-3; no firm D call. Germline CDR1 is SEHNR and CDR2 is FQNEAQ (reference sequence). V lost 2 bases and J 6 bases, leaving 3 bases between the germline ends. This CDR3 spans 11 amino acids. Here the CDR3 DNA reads TGTGCCAGCAGCTTAACTGATACGCAGTATTTT. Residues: CASSLTDTQYF.

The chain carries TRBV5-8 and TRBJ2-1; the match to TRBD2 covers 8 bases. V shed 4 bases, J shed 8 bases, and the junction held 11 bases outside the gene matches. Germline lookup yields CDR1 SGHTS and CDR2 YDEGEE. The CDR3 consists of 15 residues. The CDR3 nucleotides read TGTGCCAGCAGCCTCGCCGGGGGGGCAATATATGAGCAGTTCTTC. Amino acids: CASSLAGGAIYEQFF.

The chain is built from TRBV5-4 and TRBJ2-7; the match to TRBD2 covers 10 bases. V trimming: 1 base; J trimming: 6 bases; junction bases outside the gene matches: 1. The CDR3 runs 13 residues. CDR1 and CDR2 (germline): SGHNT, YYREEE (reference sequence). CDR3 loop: CASSLLAGVEQYF. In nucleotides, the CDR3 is TGTGCCAGCAGCTTGCTAGCGGGGGTCGAGCAGTACTTC. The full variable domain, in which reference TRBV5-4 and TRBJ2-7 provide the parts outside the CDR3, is ETGVTQSPTHLIKTRGQQVTLRCSSQSGHNTVSWYQQALGQGPQFIFQYYREEENGRGNFPPRFSGLQFPNYSSELNVNALELDDSALYLCASSLLAGVEQYFGPGTRLTVT.

The CDR3 loop is CASSNRDRAAYEQYF. The CDR3, as DNA: TGTGCCAGCAGCAACCGTGACAGGGCGGCATACGAGCAGTACTTC. The chain employs TRBV7-2 and TRBJ2-7, with 7 positions matching TRBD1. From germline, CDR1 is SGHTA and CDR2 FQGNSA. The CDR3 covers 15 residues. J gave up 4 bases and V 5 bases, and 11 bases lay outside the gene matches.

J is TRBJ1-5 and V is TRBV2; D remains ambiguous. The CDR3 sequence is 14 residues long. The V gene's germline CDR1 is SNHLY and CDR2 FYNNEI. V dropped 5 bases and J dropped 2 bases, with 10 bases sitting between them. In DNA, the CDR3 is TGTGCCAGCAGTTTCCACAGTGGCAATCAGCCCCAGCATTTT. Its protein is CASSFHSGNQPQHF.

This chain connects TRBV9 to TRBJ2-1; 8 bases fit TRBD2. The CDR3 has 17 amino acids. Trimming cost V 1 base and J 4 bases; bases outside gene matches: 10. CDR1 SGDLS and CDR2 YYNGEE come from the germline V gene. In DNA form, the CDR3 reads TGTGCCAGCAGCGTATACTCGGGGGGGCCCAATTACAATGAGCAGTTCTTC. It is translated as CASSVYSGGPNYNEQFF.

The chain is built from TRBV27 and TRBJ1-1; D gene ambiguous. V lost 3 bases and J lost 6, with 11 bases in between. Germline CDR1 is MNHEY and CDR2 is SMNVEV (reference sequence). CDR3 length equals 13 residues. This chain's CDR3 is CASSFAGIPEAFF. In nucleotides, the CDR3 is TGTGCCAGCAGTTTTGCGGGGATCCCTGAAGCTTTCTTT.

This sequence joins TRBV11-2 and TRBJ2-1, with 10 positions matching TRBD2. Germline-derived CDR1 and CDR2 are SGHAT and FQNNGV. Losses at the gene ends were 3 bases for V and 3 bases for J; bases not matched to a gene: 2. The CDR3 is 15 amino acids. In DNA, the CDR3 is TGTGCCAGCAGCTTCTCTAGCGGGGGCTACAATGAGCAGTTCTTC. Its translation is CASSFSSGGYNEQFF.

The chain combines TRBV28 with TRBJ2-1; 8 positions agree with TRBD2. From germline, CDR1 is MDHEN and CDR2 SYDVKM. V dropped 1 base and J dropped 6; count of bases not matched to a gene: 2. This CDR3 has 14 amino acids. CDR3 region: CASSLSGTSNEQFF. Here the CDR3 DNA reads TGTGCCAGCAGTTTATCCGGGACTAGCAATGAGCAGTTCTTC.

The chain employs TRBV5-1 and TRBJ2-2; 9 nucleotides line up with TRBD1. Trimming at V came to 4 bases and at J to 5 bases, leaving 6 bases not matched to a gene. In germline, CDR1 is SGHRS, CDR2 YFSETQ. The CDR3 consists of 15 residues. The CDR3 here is CASSVTGGRTGELFF. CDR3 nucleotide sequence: TGCGCCAGCAGCGTGACAGGGGGTCGAACCGGGGAGCTGTTTTTT.

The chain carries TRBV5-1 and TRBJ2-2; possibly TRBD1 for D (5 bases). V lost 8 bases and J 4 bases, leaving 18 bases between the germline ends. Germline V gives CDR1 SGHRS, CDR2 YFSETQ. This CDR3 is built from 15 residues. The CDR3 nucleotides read TGCGCCAGTGAAGGGGCAGGTTTTGGCACCGGGGAGCTGTTTTTT. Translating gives CASEGAGFGTGELFF.

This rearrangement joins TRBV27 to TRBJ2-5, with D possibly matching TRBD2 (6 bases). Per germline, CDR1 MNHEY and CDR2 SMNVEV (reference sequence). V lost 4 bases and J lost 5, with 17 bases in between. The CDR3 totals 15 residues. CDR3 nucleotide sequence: TGTGCCAGCAGTTCAATGGACTACGGCGGGGAGACCCAGTACTTC. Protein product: CASSSMDYGGETQYF.

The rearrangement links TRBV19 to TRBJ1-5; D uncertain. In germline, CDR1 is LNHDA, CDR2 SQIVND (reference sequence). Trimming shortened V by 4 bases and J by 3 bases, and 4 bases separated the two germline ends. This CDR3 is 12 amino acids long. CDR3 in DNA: TGTGCCAGTAGTACATACAATCAGCCCCAGCATTTT. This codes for CASSTYNQPQHF.

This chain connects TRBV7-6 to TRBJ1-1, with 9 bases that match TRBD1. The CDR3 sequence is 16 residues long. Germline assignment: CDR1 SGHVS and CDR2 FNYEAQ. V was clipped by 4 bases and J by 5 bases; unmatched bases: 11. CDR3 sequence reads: CASSSGGPGQGTEAFF. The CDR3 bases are TGTGCCAGCAGCTCCGGGGGACCGGGACAGGGAACTGAAGCTTTCTTT.

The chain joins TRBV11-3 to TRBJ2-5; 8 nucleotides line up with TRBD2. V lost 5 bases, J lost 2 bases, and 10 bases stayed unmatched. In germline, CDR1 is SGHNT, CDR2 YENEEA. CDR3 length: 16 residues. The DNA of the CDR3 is TGTGCCAGCAGCCCGCGGCCAGCGGGGGCACAAGAGACCCAGTACTTC. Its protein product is CASSPRPAGAQETQYF. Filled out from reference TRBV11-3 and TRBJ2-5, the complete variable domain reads EAGVVQSPRYKIIEKKQPVAFWCNPISGHNTLYWYLQNLGQGPELLIRYENEEAVDDSQLPKDRFSAERLKGVDSTLKIQPAELGDSAVYLCASSPRPAGAQETQYFGPGTRLLVL.

The CDR3 DNA reads TGTGCCAGCAGCGACGGACAGTACCAAGAGACCCAGTACTTC. Amino acid sequence: CASSDGQYQETQYF. The chain employs TRBV7-9 and TRBJ2-5; D possibly corresponds to TRBD1 (6 bases). Trimming removed 5 bases at V and 0 bases at J, with 10 bases between. In germline, CDR1 is SEHNR, CDR2 FQNEAQ (reference sequence). This CDR3 contains 14 residues.

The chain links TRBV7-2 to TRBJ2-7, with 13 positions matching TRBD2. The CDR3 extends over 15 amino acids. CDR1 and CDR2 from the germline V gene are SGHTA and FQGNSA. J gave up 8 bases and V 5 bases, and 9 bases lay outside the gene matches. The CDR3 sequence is CASSATSGGAPKQYF. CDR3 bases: TGTGCCAGCAGCGCTACTAGCGGGGGGGCTCCCAAGCAGTACTTC.

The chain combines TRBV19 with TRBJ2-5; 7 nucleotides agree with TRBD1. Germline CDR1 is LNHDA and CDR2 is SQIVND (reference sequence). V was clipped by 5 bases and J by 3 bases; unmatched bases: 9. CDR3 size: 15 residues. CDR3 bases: TGTGCCAGTAGTGTAGGGGACAGTACGAAAGAGACCCAGTACTTC. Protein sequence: CASSVGDSTKETQYF. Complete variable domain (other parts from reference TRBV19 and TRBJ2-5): DGGITQSPKYLFRKEGQNVTLSCEQNLNHDAMYWYRQDPGQGLRLIYYSQIVNDFQKGDIAEGYSVSREKKESFPLTVTSAQKNPTAFYLCASSVGDSTKETQYFGPGTRLLVL.

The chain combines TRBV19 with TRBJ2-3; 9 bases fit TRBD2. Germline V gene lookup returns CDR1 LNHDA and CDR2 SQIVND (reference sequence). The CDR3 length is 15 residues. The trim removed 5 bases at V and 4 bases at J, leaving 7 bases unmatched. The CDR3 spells CASSASGGPPDTQYF. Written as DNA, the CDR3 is TGTGCCAGTAGTGCAAGCGGGGGGCCCCCAGATACGCAGTATTTT.

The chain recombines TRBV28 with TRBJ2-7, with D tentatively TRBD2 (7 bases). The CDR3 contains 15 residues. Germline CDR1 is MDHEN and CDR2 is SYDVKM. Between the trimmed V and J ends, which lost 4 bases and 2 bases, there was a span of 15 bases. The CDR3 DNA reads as TGTGCCAGCAGTTGGGAGGGGGGGCTCGCCTACGAGCAGTACTTC. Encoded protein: CASSWEGGLAYEQYF.